Detailed here is one T cell receptor beta chain. The sample belongs to a study of patients and donors after allogeneic stem cell transplantation. The CDR3 is 17 amino acids. Looked up from germline, CDR1 is MNHNY and CDR2 is SVGAGI (reference sequence). V was shortened by 6 bases and J by 0 bases, with 20 bases between the two germline ends. TCRdb fed the RT-PCR reads into MiXCR, producing one record per CDR3 protein. Of about 200,000 distinct CDR3 sequences in the sample, roughly two fifths were seen once. The sample consisted of blood, either unsorted or a sorted T cell fraction (not recorded which). The rearrangement uses TRBV6-6 and TRBJ1-1, with a possible D match to TRBD1 (5 bases). This sequence originates from a human donor who was either an allogeneic HSCT recipient or a stem cell or donor lymphocyte infusion donor (not recorded which). It is not recorded whose cells these are; they may come from a transplant donor. The CDR3 spells CASRESGTDDMNTEAFF. The CDR3 coding sequence is TGTGCCAGCAGAGAATCCGGGACCGACGACATGAACACTGAAGCTTTCTTT.